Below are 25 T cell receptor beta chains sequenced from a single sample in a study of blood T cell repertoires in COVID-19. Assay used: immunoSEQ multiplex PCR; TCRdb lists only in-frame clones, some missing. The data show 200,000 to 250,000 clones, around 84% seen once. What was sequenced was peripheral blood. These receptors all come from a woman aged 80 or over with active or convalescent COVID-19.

The CDR3 protein is CASSLGQRYGYTF. CDR3 bases: TGTGCCAGCAGCTTGGGACAGAGGTATGGCTACACCTTC. The gene calls are TRBV7-2 and TRBJ1-2; TRBD1 matches at 7 bases. The CDR3 runs to 13 residues. J gave up 5 bases and V 3 bases, and 3 bases lay outside the gene matches. Germline CDR1 and CDR2: SGHTA and FQGNSA.

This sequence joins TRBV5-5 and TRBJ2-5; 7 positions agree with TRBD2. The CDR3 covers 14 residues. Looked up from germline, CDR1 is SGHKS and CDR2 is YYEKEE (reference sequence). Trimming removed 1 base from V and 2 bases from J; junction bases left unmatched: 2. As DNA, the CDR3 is TGTGCCAGCAGCTTGATGGGGGGGCAAGAGACCCAGTACTTC. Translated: CASSLMGGQETQYF. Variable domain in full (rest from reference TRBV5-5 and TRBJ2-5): DAGVTQSPTHLIKTRGQQVTLRCSPISGHKSVSWYQQVLGQGPQFIFQYYEKEERGRGNFPDRFSARQFPNYSSELNVNALLLGDSALYLCASSLMGGQETQYFGPGTRLLVL.

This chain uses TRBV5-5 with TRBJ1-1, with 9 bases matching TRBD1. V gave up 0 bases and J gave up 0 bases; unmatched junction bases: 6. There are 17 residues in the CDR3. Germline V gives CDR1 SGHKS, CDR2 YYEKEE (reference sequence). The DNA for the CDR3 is TGTGCCAGCAGCTTGGGTTCCGGACAGGGGATGAACACTGAAGCTTTCTTT. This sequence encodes CASSLGSGQGMNTEAFF.

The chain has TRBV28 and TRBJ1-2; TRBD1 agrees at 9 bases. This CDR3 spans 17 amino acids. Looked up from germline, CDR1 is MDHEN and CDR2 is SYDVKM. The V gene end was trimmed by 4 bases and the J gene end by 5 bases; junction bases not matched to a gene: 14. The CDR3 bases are TGTGCCAGCAGTTCTCCGGCATACAGGGGGCGAGGATATGGCTACACCTTC. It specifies CASSSPAYRGRGYGYTF.

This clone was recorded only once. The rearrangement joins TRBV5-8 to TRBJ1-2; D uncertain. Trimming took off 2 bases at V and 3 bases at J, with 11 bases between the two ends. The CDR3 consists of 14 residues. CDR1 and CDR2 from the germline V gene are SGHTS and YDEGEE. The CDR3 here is CASSFNRLDYGYTF. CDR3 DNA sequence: TGTGCCAGCAGCTTTAACAGATTAGACTATGGCTACACCTTC.

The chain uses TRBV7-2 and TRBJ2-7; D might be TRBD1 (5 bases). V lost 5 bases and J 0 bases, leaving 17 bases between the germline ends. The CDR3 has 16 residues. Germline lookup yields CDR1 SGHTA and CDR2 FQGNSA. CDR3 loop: CASSLMTASSSYEQYF. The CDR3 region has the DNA TGTGCCAGCAGCCTTATGACAGCATCCAGCTCCTACGAGCAGTACTTC.

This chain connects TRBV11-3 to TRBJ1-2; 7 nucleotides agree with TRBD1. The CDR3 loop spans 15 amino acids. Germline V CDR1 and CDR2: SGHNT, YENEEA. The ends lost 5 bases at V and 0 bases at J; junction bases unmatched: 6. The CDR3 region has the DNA TGTGCCAGCAGCCCAGGACAGGCTCCTAACTATGGCTACACCTTC. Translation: CASSPGQAPNYGYTF.

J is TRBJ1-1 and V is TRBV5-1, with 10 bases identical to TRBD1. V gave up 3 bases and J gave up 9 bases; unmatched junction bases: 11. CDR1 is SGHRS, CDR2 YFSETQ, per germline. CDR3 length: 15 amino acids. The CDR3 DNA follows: TGCGCCAGCAGCTCGGACGGGACAGGGGAAGCTAAAGCTTTCTTT. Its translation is CASSSDGTGEAKAFF.

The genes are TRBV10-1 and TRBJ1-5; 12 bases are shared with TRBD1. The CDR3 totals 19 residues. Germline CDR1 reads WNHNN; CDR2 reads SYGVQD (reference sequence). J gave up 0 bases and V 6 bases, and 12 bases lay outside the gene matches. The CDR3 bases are TGCGCCAGCAGCGGGACAGGGGGCGCCATGGGGTATAGCAATCAGCCCCAGCATTTT. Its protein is CASSGTGGAMGYSNQPQHF.

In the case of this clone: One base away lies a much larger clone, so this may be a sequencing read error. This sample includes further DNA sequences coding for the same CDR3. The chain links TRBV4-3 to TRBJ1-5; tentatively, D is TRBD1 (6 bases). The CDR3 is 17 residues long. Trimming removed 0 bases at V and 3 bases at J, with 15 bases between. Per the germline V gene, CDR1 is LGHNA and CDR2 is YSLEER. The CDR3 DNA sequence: TGCGCCAGCAGCCAAGATTTGGGACAAGGAAACAATCAGCCCCAGCATTTT. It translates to CASSQDLGQGNNQPQHF.

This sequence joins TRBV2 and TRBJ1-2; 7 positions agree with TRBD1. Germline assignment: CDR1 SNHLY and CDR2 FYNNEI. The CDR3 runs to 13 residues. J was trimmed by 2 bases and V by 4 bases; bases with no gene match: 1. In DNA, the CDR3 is TGTGCCAGCAGTGCGACAGGGAACTATGGCTACACCTTC. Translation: CASSATGNYGYTF.

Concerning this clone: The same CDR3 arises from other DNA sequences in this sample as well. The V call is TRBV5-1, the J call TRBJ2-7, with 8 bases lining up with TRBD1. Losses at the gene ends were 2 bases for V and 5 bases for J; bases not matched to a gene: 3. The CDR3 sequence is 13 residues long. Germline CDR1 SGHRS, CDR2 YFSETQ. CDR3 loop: CASSFGQGDEQYF. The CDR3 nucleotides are TGCGCCAGCAGCTTCGGACAGGGTGACGAGCAGTACTTC. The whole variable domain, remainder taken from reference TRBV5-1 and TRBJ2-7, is KAGVTQTPRYLIKTRGQQVTLSCSPISGHRSVSWYQQTPGQGLQFLFEYFSETQRNKGNFPGRFSGRQFSNSRSEMNVSTLELGDSALYLCASSFGQGDEQYFGPGTRLTVT.

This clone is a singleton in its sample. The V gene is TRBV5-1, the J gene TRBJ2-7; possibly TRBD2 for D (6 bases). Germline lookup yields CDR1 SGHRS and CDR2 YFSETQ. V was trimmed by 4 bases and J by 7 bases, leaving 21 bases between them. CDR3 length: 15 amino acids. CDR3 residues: CASSAGASVSEEQYF. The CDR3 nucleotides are TGCGCCAGCAGCGCCGGGGCTAGCGTGTCCGAAGAGCAGTACTTC.

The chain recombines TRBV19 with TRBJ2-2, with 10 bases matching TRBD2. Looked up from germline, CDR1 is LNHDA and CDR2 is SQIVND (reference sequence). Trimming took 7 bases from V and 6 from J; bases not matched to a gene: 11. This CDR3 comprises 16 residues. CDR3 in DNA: TGTGCCAGTATGCCCGTCAGCGGGGGGGCCCCCGGGGAGCTGTTTTTT. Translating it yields CASMPVSGGAPGELFF.

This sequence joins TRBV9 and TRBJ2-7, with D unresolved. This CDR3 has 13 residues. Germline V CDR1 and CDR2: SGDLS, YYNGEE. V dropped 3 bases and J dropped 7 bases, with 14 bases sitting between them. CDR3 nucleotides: TGTGCCAGCAGCGGTCGAGCACGTGAAGAGCAGTACTTC. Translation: CASSGRAREEQYF.

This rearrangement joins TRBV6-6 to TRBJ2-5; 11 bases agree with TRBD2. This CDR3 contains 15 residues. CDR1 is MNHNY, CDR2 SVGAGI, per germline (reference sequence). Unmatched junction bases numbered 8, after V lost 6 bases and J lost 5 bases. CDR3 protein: CASSLTSGSGETQYF. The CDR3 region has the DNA TGTGCCAGCAGCCTAACTAGCGGGAGTGGCGAGACCCAGTACTTC.

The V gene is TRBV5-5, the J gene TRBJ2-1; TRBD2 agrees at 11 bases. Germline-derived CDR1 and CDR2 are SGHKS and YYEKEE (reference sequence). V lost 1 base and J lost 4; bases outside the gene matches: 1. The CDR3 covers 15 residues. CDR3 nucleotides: TGTGCCAGCAGCTTGACTAGCGGGGGATACAATGAGCAGTTCTTC. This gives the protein CASSLTSGGYNEQFF.

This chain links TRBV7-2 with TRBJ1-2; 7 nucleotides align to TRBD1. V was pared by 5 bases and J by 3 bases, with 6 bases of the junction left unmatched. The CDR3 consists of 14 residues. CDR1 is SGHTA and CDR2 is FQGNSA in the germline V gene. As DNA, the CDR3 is TGTGCCAGCAGCCAGACAGGGACGGACTATGGCTACACCTTC. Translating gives CASSQTGTDYGYTF.

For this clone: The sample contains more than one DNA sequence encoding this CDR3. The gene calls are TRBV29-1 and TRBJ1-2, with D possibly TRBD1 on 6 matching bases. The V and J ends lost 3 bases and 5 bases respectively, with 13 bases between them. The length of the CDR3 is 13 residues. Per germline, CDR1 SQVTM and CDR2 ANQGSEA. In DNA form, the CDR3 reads TGCAGCGTTGATGGCAGGGGAAAATATGGCTACACCTTC. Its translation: CSVDGRGKYGYTF.

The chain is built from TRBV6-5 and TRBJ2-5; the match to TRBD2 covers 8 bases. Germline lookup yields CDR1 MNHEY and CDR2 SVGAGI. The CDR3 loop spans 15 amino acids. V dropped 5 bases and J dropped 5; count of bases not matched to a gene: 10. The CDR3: CASSTGTRFTETQYF. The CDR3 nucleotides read TGTGCCAGCAGTACCGGGACTAGATTTACTGAGACCCAGTACTTC.

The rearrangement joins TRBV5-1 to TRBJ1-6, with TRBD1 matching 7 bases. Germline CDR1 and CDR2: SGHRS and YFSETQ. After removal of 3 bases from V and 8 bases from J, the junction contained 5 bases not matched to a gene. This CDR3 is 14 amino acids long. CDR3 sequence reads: CASSSGTVYSPLHF. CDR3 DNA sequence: TGCGCCAGCAGCTCCGGGACAGTATATTCACCCCTCCACTTT.

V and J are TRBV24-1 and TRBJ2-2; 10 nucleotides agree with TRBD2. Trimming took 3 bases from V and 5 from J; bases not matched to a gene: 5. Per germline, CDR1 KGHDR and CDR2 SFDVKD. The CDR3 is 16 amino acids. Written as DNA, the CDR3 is TGTGCCACCAGTGATCCTAGCGGGGGTCAAACCGGGGAGCTGTTTTTT. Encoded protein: CATSDPSGGQTGELFF.

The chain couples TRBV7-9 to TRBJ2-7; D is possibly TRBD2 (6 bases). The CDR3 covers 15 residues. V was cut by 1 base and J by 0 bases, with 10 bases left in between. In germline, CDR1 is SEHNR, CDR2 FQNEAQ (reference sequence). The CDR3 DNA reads TGTGCCAGCAGCTTAGGGGGGGTGCACTCCTACGAGCAGTACTTC. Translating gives CASSLGGVHSYEQYF.

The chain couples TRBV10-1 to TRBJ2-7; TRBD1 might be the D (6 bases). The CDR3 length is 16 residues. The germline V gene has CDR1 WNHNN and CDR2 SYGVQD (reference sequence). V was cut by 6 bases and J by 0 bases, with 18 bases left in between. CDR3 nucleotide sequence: TGCGCCAGCAGCGAATTAGGGACACCTTCCTCCTACGAGCAGTACTTC. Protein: CASSELGTPSSYEQYF.

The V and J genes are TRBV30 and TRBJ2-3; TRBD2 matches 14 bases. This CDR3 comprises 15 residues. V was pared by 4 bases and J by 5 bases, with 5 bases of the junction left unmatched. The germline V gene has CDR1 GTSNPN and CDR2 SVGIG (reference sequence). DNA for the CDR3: TGTGCCTGGACGGGACTAGCGGGAGTCGGAGATACGCAGTATTTT. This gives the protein CAWTGLAGVGDTQYF.